This TCR beta chain was profiled in a study of T cell changes during pregnancy in multiple sclerosis (dated by TCRdb to 2018 to 2020). Some background on the complete study: The study looked at changes in the T cell repertoire across pregnancy in women with multiple sclerosis.

Comments on this clone: This clone's antigen is unknown. No quality values exist for individual bases; no much larger clone is one base distant.

The receptor library was made with the immunoSEQ multiplex PCR assay. TCRdb retrieved this table from immuneACCESS and kept in-frame rearrangements only. Not all clones are present; in checked studies, unresolved V genes account for under half, and no reason is known for the remainder. Within this sample are over 70,000 clones, with approximately 92% of them counted one time only. The ten most abundant clones make up around 4.1% of the sample. The CDR3 sequence holds 14 residues, the cysteine and phenylalanine included. The CDR3 DNA has 42 bases and is translated from base 1. Germline trimming: 5 bases from V, 2 bases from J; junction bases outside gene matches: 4. The germline V gene provides CDR1 SGHTA and CDR2 FQGNSA.

The TCR sequence derives from a female donor with multiple sclerosis, enrolled in a pregnancy study. The chain is made from TRBV7-2 and TRBJ2-7, and TRBD2 aligns with 9 junction nucleotides. The sample was peripheral blood, taken in the first trimester of pregnancy. The nucleotide sequence reads TGTGCCAGCAGCCCGACTAGCGGTCCCTACGAGCAGTACTTC. It translates as CASSPTSGPYEQYF.